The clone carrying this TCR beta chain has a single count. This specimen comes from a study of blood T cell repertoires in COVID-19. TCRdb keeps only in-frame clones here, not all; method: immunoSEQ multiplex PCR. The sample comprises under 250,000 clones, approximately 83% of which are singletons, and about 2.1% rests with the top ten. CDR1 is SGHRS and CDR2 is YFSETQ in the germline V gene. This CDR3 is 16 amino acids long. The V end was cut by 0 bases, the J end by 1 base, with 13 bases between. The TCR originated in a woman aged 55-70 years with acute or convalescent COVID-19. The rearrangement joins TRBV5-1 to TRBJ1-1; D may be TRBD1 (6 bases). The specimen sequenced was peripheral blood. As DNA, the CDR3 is TGCGCCAGCAGCTTGGTTGGGGGGGCGCAGAACACTGAAGCTTTCTTT. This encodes CASSLVGGAQNTEAFF. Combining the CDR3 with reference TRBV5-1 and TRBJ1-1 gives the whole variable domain KAGVTQTPRYLIKTRGQQVTLSCSPISGHRSVSWYQQTPGQGLQFLFEYFSETQRNKGNFPGRFSGRQFSNSRSEMNVSTLELGDSALYLCASSLVGGAQNTEAFFGQGTRLTVV.